This T cell receptor beta chain was obtained from a study of blood T cell repertoires in COVID-19. The J segment lost 8 bases and the V segment lost 2 bases, leaving 2 bases of the junction unmatched. This CDR3 contains 13 residues. The germline CDR1 and CDR2 sequences are SGHTA and FQGNSA. Original handling: Cell counts per sample came from amplifying reference gene primers. Produced via immunoSEQ multiplex PCR; TCRdb's table is partial and in-frame only. The V and J calls and clone size are taken from that table; D and trimming were inferred from the DNA. The sample includes over 150,000 clones, 90% of them seen just once.

The source material was peripheral blood. The gene calls are TRBV7-2 and TRBJ2-2, with 7 bases lining up with TRBD2. The clonotype was recovered from a man aged 45-65 years with acute or convalescent COVID-19. CDR3 loop: CASSLLAAGELFF. CDR3 coding DNA: TGTGCCAGCAGCTTACTAGCGGCGGGGGAGCTGTTTTTT.